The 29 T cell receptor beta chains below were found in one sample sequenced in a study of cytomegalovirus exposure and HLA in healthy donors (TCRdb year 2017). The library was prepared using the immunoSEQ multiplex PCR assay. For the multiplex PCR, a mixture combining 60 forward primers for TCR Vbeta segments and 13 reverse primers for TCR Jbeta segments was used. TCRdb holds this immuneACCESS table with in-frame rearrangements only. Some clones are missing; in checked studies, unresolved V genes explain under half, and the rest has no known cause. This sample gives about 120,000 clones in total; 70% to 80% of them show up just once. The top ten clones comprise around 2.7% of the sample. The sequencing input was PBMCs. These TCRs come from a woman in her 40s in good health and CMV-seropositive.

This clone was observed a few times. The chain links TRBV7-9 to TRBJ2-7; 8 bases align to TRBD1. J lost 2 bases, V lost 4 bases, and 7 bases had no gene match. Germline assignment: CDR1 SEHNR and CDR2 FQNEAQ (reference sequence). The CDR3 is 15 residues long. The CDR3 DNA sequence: TGTGCCAGCAGCTCGCTGGACAGGGAACCCTACGAGCAGTACTTC. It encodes CASSSLDREPYEQYF.

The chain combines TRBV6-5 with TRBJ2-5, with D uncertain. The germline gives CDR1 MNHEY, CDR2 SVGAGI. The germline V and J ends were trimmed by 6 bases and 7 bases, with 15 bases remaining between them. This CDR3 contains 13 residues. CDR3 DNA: TGTGCCAGCAGCCCTCGATCGGAGTTGACCCAGTACTTC. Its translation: CASSPRSELTQYF.

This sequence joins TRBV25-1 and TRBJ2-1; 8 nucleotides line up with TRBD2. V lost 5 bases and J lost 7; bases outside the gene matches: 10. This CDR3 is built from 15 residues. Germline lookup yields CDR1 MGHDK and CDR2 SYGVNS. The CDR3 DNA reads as TGTGCCAGCAGTCTAGCGGGTAACTGGCAAAATGAGCAGTTCTTC. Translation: CASSLAGNWQNEQFF.

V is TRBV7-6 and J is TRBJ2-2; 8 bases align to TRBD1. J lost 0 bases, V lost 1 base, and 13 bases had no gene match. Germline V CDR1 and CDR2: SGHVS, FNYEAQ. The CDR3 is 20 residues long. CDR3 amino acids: CASSLGFGAGGHTNTGELFF. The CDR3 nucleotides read TGTGCCAGCAGCTTAGGGTTCGGGGCAGGGGGCCATACGAACACCGGGGAGCTGTTTTTT.

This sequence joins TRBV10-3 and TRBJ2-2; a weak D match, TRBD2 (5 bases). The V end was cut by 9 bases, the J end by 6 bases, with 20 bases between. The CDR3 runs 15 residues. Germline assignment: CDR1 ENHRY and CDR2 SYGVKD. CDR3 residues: CAIRQSSSFPGELFF. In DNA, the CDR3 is TGTGCCATACGGCAGTCTAGCTCGTTCCCCGGGGAGCTGTTTTTT.

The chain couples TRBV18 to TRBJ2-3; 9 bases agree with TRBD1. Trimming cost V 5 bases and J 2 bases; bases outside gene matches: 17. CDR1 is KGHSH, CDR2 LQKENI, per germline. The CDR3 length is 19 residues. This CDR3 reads CASSSRPRTGVGNTDTQYF. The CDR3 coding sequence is TGTGCCAGCTCATCACGTCCCCGGACAGGGGTAGGAAACACAGATACGCAGTATTTT.

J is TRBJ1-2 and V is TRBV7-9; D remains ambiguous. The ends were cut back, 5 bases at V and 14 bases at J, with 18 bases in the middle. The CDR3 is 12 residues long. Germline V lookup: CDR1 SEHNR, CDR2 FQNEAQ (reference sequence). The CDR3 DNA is TGTGCCAGCAGCCCCCCACGTGGTAACGGGACCTTC. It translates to CASSPPRGNGTF.

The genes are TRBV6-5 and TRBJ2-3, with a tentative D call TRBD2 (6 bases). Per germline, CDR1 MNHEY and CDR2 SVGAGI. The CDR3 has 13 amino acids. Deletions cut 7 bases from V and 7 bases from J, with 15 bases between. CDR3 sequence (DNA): TGTGCCAGCAAGCCGGGACTCTCAAATACGCAGTATTTT. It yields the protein CASKPGLSNTQYF.

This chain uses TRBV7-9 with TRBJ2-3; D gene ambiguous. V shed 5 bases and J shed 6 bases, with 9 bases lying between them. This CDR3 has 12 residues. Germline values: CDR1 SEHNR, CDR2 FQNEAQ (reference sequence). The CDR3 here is CASSQIADTQYF. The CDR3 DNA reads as TGTGCCAGCAGCCAGATCGCCGATACGCAGTATTTT.

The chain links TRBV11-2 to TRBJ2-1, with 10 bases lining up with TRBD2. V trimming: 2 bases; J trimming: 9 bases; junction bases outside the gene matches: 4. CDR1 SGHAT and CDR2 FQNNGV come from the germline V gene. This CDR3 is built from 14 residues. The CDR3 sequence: CASSLSGRVVEQFF. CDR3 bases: TGTGCCAGCAGCTTAAGCGGGAGGGTGGTTGAGCAGTTCTTC.

The CDR3 nucleotides read TGTGCCAGCAGCCCATGGGGGACAGGGAGCACAGATACGCAGTATTTT. The encoded protein is CASSPWGTGSTDTQYF. V usage is TRBV7-8 and J usage is TRBJ2-3; 9 positions match TRBD1. Trimming at V came to 5 bases and at J to 0 bases, leaving 6 bases not matched to a gene. This CDR3 is built from 16 residues. The germline gives CDR1 SGHVS, CDR2 FQNEAQ.

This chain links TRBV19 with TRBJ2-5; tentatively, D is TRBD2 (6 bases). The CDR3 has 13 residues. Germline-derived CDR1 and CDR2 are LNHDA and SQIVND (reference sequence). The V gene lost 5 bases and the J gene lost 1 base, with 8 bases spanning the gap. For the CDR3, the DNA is TGTGCCAGTAGTCCCGGGGGCCAAGAGACCCAGTACTTC. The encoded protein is CASSPGGQETQYF.

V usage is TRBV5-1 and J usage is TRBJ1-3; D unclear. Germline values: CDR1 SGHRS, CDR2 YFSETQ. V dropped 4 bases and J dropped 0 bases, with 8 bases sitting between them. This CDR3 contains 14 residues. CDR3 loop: CASSAGSSGNTIYF. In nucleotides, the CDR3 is TGCGCCAGCAGCGCCGGGAGCTCTGGAAACACCATATATTTT.

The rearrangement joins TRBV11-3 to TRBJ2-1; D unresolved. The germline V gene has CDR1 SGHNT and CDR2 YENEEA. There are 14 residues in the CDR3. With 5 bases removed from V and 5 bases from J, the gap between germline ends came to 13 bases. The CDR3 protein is CASSPTRTDNEQFF. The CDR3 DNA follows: TGTGCCAGCAGCCCGACCAGAACAGACAATGAGCAGTTCTTC.

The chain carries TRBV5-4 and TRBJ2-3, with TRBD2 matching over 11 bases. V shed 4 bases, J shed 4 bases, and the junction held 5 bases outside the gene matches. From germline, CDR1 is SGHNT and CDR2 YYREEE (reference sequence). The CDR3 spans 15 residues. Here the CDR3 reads CASSPGLAAPDTQYF. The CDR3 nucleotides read TGTGCCAGCAGCCCGGGACTAGCGGCCCCAGATACGCAGTATTTT.

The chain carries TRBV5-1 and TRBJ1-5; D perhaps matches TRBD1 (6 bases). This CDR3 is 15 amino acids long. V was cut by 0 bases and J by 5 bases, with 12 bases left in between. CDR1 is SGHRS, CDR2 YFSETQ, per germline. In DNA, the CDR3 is TGCGCCAGCAGCTTGGGGCAGGGGAGCCATCAGCCCCAGCATTTT. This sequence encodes CASSLGQGSHQPQHF.

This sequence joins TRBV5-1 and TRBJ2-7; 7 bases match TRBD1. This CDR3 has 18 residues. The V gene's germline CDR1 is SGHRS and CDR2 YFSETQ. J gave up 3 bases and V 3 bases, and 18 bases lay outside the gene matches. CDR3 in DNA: TGCGCCAGCAGCTCGTCCTCGGACAGGAGGCGAAACCGCTACGAGCAGTACTTC. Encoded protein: CASSSSSDRRRNRYEQYF. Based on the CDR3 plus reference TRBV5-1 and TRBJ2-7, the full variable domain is KAGVTQTPRYLIKTRGQQVTLSCSPISGHRSVSWYQQTPGQGLQFLFEYFSETQRNKGNFPGRFSGRQFSNSRSEMNVSTLELGDSALYLCASSSSSDRRRNRYEQYFGPGTRLTVT.

Here the CDR3 DNA reads TGTGCCAGCAGCTTATTCTCTAGCGGGTCCCAAGAGACCCAGTACTTC. This translates into CASSLFSSGSQETQYF. The genes are TRBV13 and TRBJ2-5; TRBD2 matches at 8 bases. The CDR3 loop spans 16 amino acids. V lost 2 bases, J lost 1 base, and 6 bases stayed unmatched. Germline lookup yields CDR1 PRHDT and CDR2 FYEKMQ (reference sequence).

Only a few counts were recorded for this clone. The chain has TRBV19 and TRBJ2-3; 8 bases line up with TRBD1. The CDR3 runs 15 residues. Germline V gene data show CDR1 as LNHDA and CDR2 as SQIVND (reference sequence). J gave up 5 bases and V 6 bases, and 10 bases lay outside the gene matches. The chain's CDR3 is CASRTTGDEGDTQYF. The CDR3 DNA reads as TGTGCCAGTAGGACGACAGGGGATGAGGGAGATACGCAGTATTTT.

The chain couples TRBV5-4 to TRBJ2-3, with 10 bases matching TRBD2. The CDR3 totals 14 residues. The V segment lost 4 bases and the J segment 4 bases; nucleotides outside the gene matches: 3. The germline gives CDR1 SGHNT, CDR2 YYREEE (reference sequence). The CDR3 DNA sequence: TGTGCCAGCAGCCTAGGACTAGCGGCAGATACGCAGTATTTT. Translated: CASSLGLAADTQYF.

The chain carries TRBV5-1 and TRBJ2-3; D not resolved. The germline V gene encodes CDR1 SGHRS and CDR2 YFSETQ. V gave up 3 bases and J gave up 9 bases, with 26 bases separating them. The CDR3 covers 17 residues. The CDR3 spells CASSSSRGAALGETQYF. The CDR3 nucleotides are TGCGCCAGCAGCTCCTCTCGAGGCGCCGCGCTCGGTGAGACGCAGTATTTT.

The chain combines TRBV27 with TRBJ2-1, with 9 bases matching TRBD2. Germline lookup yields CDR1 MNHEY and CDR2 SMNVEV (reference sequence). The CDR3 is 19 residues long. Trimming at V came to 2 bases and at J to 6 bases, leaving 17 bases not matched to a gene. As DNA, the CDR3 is TGTGCCAGCAGTTTACGCACTAGTCTTAGCGGGAGCCGTGGCAATGAGCAGTTCTTC. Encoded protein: CASSLRTSLSGSRGNEQFF.

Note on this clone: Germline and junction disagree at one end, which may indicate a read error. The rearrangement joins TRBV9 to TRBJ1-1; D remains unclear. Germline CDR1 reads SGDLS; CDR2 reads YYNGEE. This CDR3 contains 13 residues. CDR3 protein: CASGVEANTEAFF. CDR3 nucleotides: TGTGCCAGCGGCGTCGAAGCGAACACTGAAGCTTTCTTT.

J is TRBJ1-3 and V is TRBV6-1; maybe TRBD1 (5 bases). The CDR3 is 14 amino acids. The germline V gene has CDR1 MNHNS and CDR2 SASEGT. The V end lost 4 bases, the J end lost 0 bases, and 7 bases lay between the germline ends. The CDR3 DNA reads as TGTGCCAGCAGTGCGACAGACTCTGGAAACACCATATATTTT. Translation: CASSATDSGNTIYF.

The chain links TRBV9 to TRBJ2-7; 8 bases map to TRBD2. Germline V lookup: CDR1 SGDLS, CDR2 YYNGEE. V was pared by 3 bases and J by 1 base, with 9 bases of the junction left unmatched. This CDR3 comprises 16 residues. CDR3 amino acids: CASSARGGMSSYEQYF. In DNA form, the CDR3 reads TGTGCCAGCAGCGCCCGGGGGGGGATGTCTTCCTACGAGCAGTACTTC.

CDR3: CASRSGGNYEQYF. CDR3 DNA: TGTGCCAGCCGTAGCGGGGGGAACTACGAGCAGTACTTC. The rearrangement uses TRBV6-1 and TRBJ2-7; 10 bases align to TRBD2. This CDR3 is built from 13 residues. The V segment lost 8 bases and the J segment 3 bases; nucleotides outside the gene matches: 4. CDR1 MNHNS and CDR2 SASEGT come from the germline V gene.

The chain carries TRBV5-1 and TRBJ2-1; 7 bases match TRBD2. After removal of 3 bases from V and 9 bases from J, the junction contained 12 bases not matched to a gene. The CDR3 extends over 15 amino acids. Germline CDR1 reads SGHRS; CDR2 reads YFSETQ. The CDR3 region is CASSSPLGGGSEQFF. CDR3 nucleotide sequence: TGCGCCAGCAGCTCTCCCCTGGGGGGGGGATCTGAGCAGTTCTTC.

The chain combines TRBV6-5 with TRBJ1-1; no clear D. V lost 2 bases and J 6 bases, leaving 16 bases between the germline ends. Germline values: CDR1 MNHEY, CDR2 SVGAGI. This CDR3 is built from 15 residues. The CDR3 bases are TGTGCCAGCAGTTACGGGATAGGGAACGGGGCTGAAGCTTTCTTT. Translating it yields CASSYGIGNGAEAFF.

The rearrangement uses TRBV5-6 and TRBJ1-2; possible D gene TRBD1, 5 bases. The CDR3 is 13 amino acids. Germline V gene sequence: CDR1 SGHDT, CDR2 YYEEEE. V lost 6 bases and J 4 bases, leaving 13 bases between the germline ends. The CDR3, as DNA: TGTGCCAGCAACTTTCAGGGAAGCTATGGCTACACCTTC. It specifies CASNFQGSYGYTF.